This T cell receptor (beta chain) was sequenced during a study of shared clonotypes between healthy human individuals. Negatively enriched CD4+ T cells were divided by CD45RA into naive and memory. As handled by the study authors: Junction-only immunoSEQ data arrived without quality scores, meaning filtering differed. Clones were sequenced by immunoSEQ multiplex PCR, and TCRdb holds only the in-frame ones, with some missing. That table gives V, J and clone size, and the DNA gave D and trimming. The sample gives about 2.3 million clones, 92% of which show up once; 0.3% to 0.45% is in the top ten. Concerning this clone itself: Its cognate antigen is unknown.

This CDR3 has 14 residues. V shed 7 bases and J 3 bases; nucleotides not matched to a gene: 7. Germline assignment: CDR1 LNHDA and CDR2 SQIVND (reference sequence). Study results and caveats: Sampling used blood alone; tissue repertoires probably differ.

This TCR was recovered from a man aged 18 to 29 in good health. Some clones in this sample may be carry-over from other donors' samples. This sequence joins TRBV19 and TRBJ2-7, with TRBD2 identical over 9 bases. Sequenced: naive CD4+ T cells from PBMCs. This sample's subset: CD45RA+ positively selected. CDR3: CASTRTSVNYEQYF. CDR3 in DNA: TGTGCCAGTACCCGGACTAGCGTGAACTACGAGCAGTACTTC.